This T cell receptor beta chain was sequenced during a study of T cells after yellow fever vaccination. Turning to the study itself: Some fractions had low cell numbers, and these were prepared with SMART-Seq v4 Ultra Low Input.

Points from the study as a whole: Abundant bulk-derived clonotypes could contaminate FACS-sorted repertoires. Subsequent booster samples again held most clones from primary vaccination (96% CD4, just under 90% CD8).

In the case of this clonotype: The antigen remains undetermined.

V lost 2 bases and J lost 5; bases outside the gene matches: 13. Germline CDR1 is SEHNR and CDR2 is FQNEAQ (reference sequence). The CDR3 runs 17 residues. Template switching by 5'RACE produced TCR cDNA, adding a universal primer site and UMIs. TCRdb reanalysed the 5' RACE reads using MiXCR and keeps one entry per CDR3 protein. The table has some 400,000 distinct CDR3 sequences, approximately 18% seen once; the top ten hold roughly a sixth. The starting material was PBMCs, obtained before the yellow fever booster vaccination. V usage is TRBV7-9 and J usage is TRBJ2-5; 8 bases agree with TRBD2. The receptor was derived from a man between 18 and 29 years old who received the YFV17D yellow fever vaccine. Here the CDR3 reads CASSLLSGAPVEETQYF. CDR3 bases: TGTGCCAGCAGCTTACTTAGCGGGGCGCCTGTGGAGGAGACCCAGTACTTC.